This TCR beta chain is drawn from a study of T cell responses to AZD1222 COVID-19 vaccine. Study results and limitations: The reported proportion of spike-specific TCRs targeting unmutated variant regions was nearly half. It was only a handful of AZD1222 recipients who were seropositive at baseline. A mostly white British donor set with more females was recruited, and clonal diversity was possibly underestimated. Distributed over spike, vaccine-associated CD4 TCRs predominated at 160-218 and 743-854.

TCRdb's table, derived via immunoSEQ multiplex PCR, lists solely in-frame clones and lacks some. The sample lists 110,000 to 150,000 clones; about 86% were seen once. CDR1 is LGHDT, CDR2 YNNKEL, per germline (reference sequence). The CDR3 is 14 residues long. The ends were cut back, 4 bases at V and 5 bases at J, with 12 bases in the middle. Note on this clone: The antigen remains unidentified.

The chain joins TRBV3-1 (or the pseudogene TRBV3-2) to TRBJ1-5; D is perhaps TRBD1 (5 bases). The TCR originated in an adult in good health. The sequencing used peripheral blood, collected on day 0 of AZD1222 vaccination. CDR3 DNA sequence: TGTGCCAGCAGCCCGCGGGACGGCTATCAGCCCCAGCATTTT. This sequence encodes CASSPRDGYQPQHF.